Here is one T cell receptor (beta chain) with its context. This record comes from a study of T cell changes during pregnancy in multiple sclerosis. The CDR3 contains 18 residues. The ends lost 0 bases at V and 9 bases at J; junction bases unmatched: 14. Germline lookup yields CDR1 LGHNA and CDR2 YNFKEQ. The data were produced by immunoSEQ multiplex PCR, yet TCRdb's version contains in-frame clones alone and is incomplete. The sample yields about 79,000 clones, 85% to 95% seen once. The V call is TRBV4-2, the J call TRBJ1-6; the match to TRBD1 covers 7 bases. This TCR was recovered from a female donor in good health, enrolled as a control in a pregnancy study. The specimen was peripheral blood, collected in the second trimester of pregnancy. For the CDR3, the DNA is TGTGCCAGCAGCCAAGATATCCCTCGGACAGGTTGGGGTTCACCCCTCCACTTT. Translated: CASSQDIPRTGWGSPLHF.